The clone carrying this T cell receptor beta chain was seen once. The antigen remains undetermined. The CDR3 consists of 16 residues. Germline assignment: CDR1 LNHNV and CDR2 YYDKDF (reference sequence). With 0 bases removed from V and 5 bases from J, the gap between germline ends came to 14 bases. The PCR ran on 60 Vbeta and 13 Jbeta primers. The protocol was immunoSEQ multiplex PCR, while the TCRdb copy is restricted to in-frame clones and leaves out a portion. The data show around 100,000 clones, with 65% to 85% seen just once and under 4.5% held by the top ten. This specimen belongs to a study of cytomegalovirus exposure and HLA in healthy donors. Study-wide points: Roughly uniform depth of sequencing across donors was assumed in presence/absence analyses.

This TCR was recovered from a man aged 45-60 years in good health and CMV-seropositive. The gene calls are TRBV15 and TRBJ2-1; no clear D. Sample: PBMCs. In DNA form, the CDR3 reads TGTGCCACCAGCAGAGATACTATTCACCCCCACAATGAGCAGTTCTTC. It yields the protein CATSRDTIHPHNEQFF.